A single sample is the source of the 22 T cell receptor beta chains below, sequenced in a study of CD8 T cells in Susac syndrome (dated by TCRdb to the late 2010s). Libraries were made using the immunoSEQ multiplex PCR assay. RNA was extracted with the RNeasy kit and about 0.5 to 1 ug was reverse transcribed using random hexamers. TCRdb reanalyzed the raw reads on its own, using fastp at Q25 for trimming and MiXCR for clone calling, and kept in-frame beta chains. Identical CDR3 proteins give one entry, which carries the most common genes and DNA. The sample table records about 180,000 distinct CDR3 sequences; roughly 96% of these occur just once. Less than 0.2% of the sample rests with the top ten. Sequencing input: CD8+ T cells from PBMCs. All receptors derive from a human donor with multiple sclerosis.

This rearrangement joins TRBV3-1 to TRBJ1-4; no reliable D call. CDR1 and CDR2 (germline): LGHDT, YNNKEL (reference sequence). The V and J ends lost 5 bases and 4 bases respectively, with 20 bases between them. The CDR3 is 17 amino acids. The CDR3 loop reads CASSTPNNEQNNEKLFF. In nucleotides, the CDR3 is TGTGCCAGCAGCACCCCCAACAATGAACAGAATAATGAAAAACTGTTTTTT.

The rearrangement uses TRBV27 and TRBJ1-4, with a weak D call TRBD1 (5 bases). Between the trimmed V and J ends, which lost 0 bases and 6 bases, there was a span of 5 bases. Germline-derived CDR1 and CDR2 are MNHEY and SMNVEV (reference sequence). This CDR3 is built from 13 residues. CDR3 in amino acids: CASSLSGDEKLFF. In nucleotides, the CDR3 is TGTGCCAGCAGTTTATCGGGGGATGAAAAACTGTTTTTT.

This clonotype has only one observation. J is TRBJ2-7 and V is TRBV12-3 or TRBV12-4; possibly TRBD1 for D (5 bases). There are 12 residues in the CDR3. V was cut by 1 base and J by 5 bases, with 6 bases left in between. The CDR3 spells CASSLGTNEQYF. The CDR3 DNA reads as TGTGCCAGCAGTTTAGGGACAAACGAGCAGTACTTC.

The chain recombines TRBV12-5 with TRBJ1-1; D not resolved. The CDR3 runs to 13 residues. Trimming removed 7 bases from V and 5 bases from J, with 14 bases in between. Germline lookup yields CDR1 LGHNT and CDR2 FRNRAP. CDR3 sequence: CASEQHGFTEAFF. In DNA, the CDR3 is TGTGCTAGTGAACAGCACGGATTTACTGAAGCTTTCTTT.

The CDR3 DNA follows: TGTGCCAGTAGTATCTTCCTAACGAGCACAGATACGCAGTATTTT. Its translation is CASSIFLTSTDTQYF. The chain is built from TRBV19 and TRBJ2-3, with D hard to call. The V gene lost 3 bases and the J gene lost 0 bases, with 10 bases spanning the gap. Germline CDR1 reads LNHDA; CDR2 reads SQIVND (reference sequence). The CDR3 loop spans 15 amino acids.

V is TRBV20-1 and J is TRBJ2-5; no firm D call. CDR3 length equals 16 residues. Germline V CDR1 and CDR2: DFQATT, SNEGSKA (reference sequence). V was cut by 3 bases and J by 1 base, with 18 bases left in between. The CDR3 sequence: CSASVIASEIQETQYF. In DNA, the CDR3 is TGCAGTGCTAGCGTTATTGCCTCAGAAATCCAAGAGACCCAGTACTTC.

The rearrangement uses TRBV4-2 and TRBJ2-7; D is unresolved. The CDR3 totals 15 residues. The germline V gene encodes CDR1 LGHNA and CDR2 YNFKEQ. Trimming took 1 base from V and 4 from J, leaving 14 bases between them. For the CDR3, the DNA is TGTGCCAGCAGCCAAGGACGACCCCCTGGTTACGAGCAGTACTTC. Its translation: CASSQGRPPGYEQYF.

The chain employs TRBV20-1 and TRBJ2-1; perhaps TRBD1 as D (6 bases). This CDR3 has 16 residues. The V and J ends lost 2 bases and 0 bases respectively, with 14 bases between them. CDR1 DFQATT and CDR2 SNEGSKA come from the germline V gene (reference sequence). Here the CDR3 reads CSARNNRDRSYNEQFF. CDR3 coding DNA: TGCAGTGCTAGAAATAACAGGGATCGCTCCTACAATGAGCAGTTCTTC.

The gene calls are TRBV29-1 and TRBJ1-1; D unclear. The V and J ends lost 8 bases and 2 bases respectively, with 12 bases between them. Germline V gene sequence: CDR1 SQVTM, CDR2 ANQGSEA. This CDR3 spans 12 amino acids. The CDR3 DNA is TGCAGCACGAGGACGGGTAACACTGAAGCTTTCTTT. Translated, it gives CSTRTGNTEAFF. The full variable domain, rest sourced from reference TRBV29-1 and TRBJ1-1, is SAVISQKPSRDICQRGTSLTIQCQVDSQVTMMFWYRQQPGQSLTLIATANQGSEATYESGFVIDKFPISRPNLTFSTLTVSNMSPEDSSIYLCSTRTGNTEAFFGQGTRLTVV.

The rearrangement joins TRBV29-1 to TRBJ2-5, with 7 bases that match TRBD2. V lost 7 bases, J lost 4 bases, and 9 bases stayed unmatched. This CDR3 is built from 13 residues. Germline values: CDR1 SQVTM, CDR2 ANQGSEA. For the CDR3, the DNA is TGCAGCGCCCCCCGTCCGGGGGGAGAGACCCAGTACTTC. Protein: CSAPRPGGETQYF.

CDR3 coding DNA: TGTGCCAGCAGCCAATCTCCGGGACCAATCTATGGCTACACCTTC. Its translation: CASSQSPGPIYGYTF. The chain employs TRBV11-2 and TRBJ1-2; a possible D gene is TRBD1 (5 bases). Trimming removed 5 bases at V and 4 bases at J, with 17 bases between. This CDR3 has 15 residues. The germline V gene encodes CDR1 SGHAT and CDR2 FQNNGV.

The chain employs TRBV5-6 and TRBJ2-7, with D uncertain. Germline CDR1 and CDR2: SGHDT and YYEEEE. The CDR3 loop spans 11 amino acids. The V and J ends lost 1 base and 7 bases respectively, with 6 bases between them. The CDR3: CASSLQEEQYF. The CDR3 nucleotides are TGTGCCAGCAGCTTGCAAGAAGAGCAGTACTTC.

The chain uses TRBV28 and TRBJ2-2, with D possibly matching TRBD1 (6 bases). The CDR3 is 16 amino acids. V gave up 1 base and J gave up 4 bases, with 13 bases separating them. Germline V lookup: CDR1 MDHEN, CDR2 SYDVKM. DNA for the CDR3: TGTGCCAGCAGTTTATCTGCAGGGGAAATCACCGGGGAGCTGTTTTTT. It yields the protein CASSLSAGEITGELFF.

CDR3 in amino acids: CASSVGDKTPGYTF. The CDR3 nucleotides are TGTGCCAGCAGCGTTGGGGACAAGACGCCCGGCTACACCTTC. J is TRBJ1-2 and V is TRBV9, with D tentatively TRBD1 (6 bases). Germline V gene data show CDR1 as SGDLS and CDR2 as YYNGEE. CDR3 size: 14 residues. V was trimmed by 2 bases and J by 8 bases, leaving 16 bases between them.

The chain is built from TRBV2 and TRBJ2-7, with 9 nucleotides matching TRBD2. Per germline, CDR1 SNHLY and CDR2 FYNNEI. The length of the CDR3 is 14 residues. Losses at the gene ends were 9 bases for V and 6 bases for J; bases not matched to a gene: 12. This chain's CDR3 is CASGTRLAVGEQYF. DNA of the CDR3: TGTGCCAGTGGAACTAGACTAGCGGTCGGCGAGCAGTACTTC. The full variable domain, its missing parts supplied by reference TRBV2 and TRBJ2-7, is EPEVTQTPSHQVTQMGQEVILRCVPISNHLYFYWYRQILGQKVEFLVSFYNNEISEKSEIFDDQFSVERPDGSNFTLKIRSTKLEDSAMYFCASGTRLAVGEQYFGPGTRLTVT.

V gene TRBV25-1 combines with J gene TRBJ2-1; D is unresolved. The CDR3 extends over 12 amino acids. Germline lookup yields CDR1 MGHDK and CDR2 SYGVNS. V lost 3 bases to trimming and J lost 6 bases, with 6 bases between them. CDR3 residues: CASSDWGNEQFF. CDR3 nucleotides: TGTGCCAGCAGTGACTGGGGCAATGAGCAGTTCTTC.

The CDR3 sequence: CASSLGTGGNEQYF. For the CDR3, the DNA is TGTGCCAGCAGCCTCGGGACAGGGGGAAACGAGCAGTACTTC. This sequence joins TRBV7-2 and TRBJ2-7, with TRBD1 identical over 11 bases. The CDR3 has 14 residues. CDR1 and CDR2 (germline): SGHTA, FQGNSA. V lost 5 bases, J lost 5 bases, and 5 bases stayed unmatched.

The gene calls are TRBV29-1 and TRBJ2-7; D perhaps matches TRBD1 (6 bases). The V gene's germline CDR1 is SQVTM and CDR2 ANQGSEA. The CDR3 runs 15 residues. Trimming left V 0 bases short and J 2 bases short, with 14 bases between. The CDR3 region has the DNA TGCAGCGTTGAAGATGGACAGTTCGGAGCCTACGAGCAGTACTTC. Translated: CSVEDGQFGAYEQYF.

This chain connects TRBV9 to TRBJ2-3, with TRBD2 as a possible D gene (5 bases). This CDR3 contains 15 residues. Germline V gene lookup returns CDR1 SGDLS and CDR2 YYNGEE. V was pared by 4 bases and J by 7 bases, with 19 bases between. The CDR3 nucleotides read TGTGCCAGCAGCCCCTACGCCCAGGAGGCAAATACGCAGTATTTT. Residues: CASSPYAQEANTQYF.

The rearrangement links TRBV13 to TRBJ2-7; D is ambiguous. Trimming pared 4 bases from V and 3 bases from J, leaving 10 bases between. This CDR3 is built from 13 residues. The germline V gene has CDR1 PRHDT and CDR2 FYEKMQ (reference sequence). DNA for the CDR3: TGTGCCAGCAGCTCAGGAAGGGACTACGAGCAGTACTTC. Residues: CASSSGRDYEQYF.

The V call is TRBV30, the J call TRBJ1-1, with D possibly TRBD1 on 5 matching bases. V was pared by 5 bases and J by 4 bases, with 8 bases between. This CDR3 is built from 11 residues. Germline values: CDR1 GTSNPN, CDR2 SVGIG (reference sequence). The CDR3 DNA follows: TGTGCCTGGGTCAGGGCCACTGAAGCTTTCTTT. It is translated as CAWVRATEAFF.

This chain uses TRBV27 with TRBJ1-1; D not resolved. The CDR3 contains 11 residues. The V end was cut by 7 bases, the J end by 6 bases, with 9 bases between. The V gene's germline CDR1 is MNHEY and CDR2 SMNVEV (reference sequence). CDR3 residues: CASIRASEAFF. The CDR3 DNA follows: TGTGCCAGCATTCGGGCGTCTGAAGCTTTCTTT.